The entry below describes one T cell receptor (beta chain). Data came from immunoSEQ multiplex PCR; TCRdb stores just in-frame clones and leaves some out. The sample records tens of thousands of clones, more than 85% being singletons. This specimen belongs to a study of OX40 agonist ivuxolimab in advanced cancers. Trimming took 0 bases from V and 2 from J, leaving 11 bases between them. Germline loops: CDR1 LNHNV, CDR2 YYDKDF (reference sequence). This CDR3 contains 16 residues. The sample consisted of CD4+ or CD8+ T cells sorted from blood, taken in a trial of the OX40 agonist ivuxolimab. The clonotype originates from an adult with an advanced solid tumor such as melanoma, head and neck, liver or kidney cancer. The rearrangement joins TRBV15 to TRBJ1-3; D call uncertain. CDR3 sequence reads: CATSRDIRAPGNTIYF. The DNA of the CDR3 is TGTGCCACCAGCAGAGATATAAGGGCGCCTGGAAACACCATATATTTT. Full variable domain (missing parts from reference TRBV15 and TRBJ1-3): DAMVIQNPRYQVTQFGKPVTLSCSQTLNHNVMYWYQQKSSQAPKLLFHYYDKDFNNEADTPDNFQSRRPNTSFCFLDIRSPGLGDTAMYLCATSRDIRAPGNTIYFGEGSWLTVV.